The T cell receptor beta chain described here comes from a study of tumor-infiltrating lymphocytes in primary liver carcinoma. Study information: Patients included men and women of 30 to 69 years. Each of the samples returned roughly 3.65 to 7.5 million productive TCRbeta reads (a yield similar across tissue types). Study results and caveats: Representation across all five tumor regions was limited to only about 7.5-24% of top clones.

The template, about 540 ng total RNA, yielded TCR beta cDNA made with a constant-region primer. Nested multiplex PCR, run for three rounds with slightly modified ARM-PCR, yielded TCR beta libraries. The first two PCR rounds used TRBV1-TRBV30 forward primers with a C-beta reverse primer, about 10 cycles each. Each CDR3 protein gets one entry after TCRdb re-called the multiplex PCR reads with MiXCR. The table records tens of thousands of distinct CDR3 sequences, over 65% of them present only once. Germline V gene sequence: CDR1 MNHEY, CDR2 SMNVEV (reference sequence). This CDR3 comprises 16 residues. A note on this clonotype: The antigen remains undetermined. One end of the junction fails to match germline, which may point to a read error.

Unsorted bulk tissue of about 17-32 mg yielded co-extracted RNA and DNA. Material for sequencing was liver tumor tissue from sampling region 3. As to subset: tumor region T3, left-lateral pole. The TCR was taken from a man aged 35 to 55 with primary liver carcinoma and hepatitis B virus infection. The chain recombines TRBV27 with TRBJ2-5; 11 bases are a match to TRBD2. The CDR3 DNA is TGTGCCAACAGTTTATCTAGCGGGAGGCGGCAAGAGACCCAGTACTTC. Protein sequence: CANSLSSGRRQETQYF.